Following are 15 T cell receptor beta chains from one sample sequenced in a study of regulatory T cells in long-lasting Graves disease. Libraries of TCR beta came from iRepertoire HTBI primers plus Arm-PCR of CDR3 regions. TCRdb passed the multiplex PCR reads through MiXCR, listing each CDR3 protein once. Among approximately 230,000 distinct CDR3 sequences listed, 18% were seen once. Time point specified: newly diagnosed GD, antithyroid drugs for less than 3 months. From RNA extracted from PBMCs, the TCR library was made. This material consisted of peripheral blood mononuclear cells (PBMCs), taken at new diagnosis, from a patient treated with antithyroid drugs. These receptors were collected from a female donor with Graves disease.

This clonotype has ten or more counts. The chain links TRBV7-2 to TRBJ2-5, with D tentatively TRBD1 (6 bases). This CDR3 comprises 15 residues. Trimming removed 5 bases at V and 5 bases at J, with 18 bases between. Germline CDR1 reads SGHTA; CDR2 reads FQGNSA. CDR3 DNA sequence: TGTGCCAGCAGCGAACGAACAGGGTATGTGGAGACCCAGTACTTC. Its protein is CASSERTGYVETQYF.

In DNA, the CDR3 is TGTGCCGCAGGGACACAGGGGGCGACTGAAGCTTTCTTT. Its translation: CAAGTQGATEAFF. V gene TRBV10-3 combines with J gene TRBJ1-1; 9 bases match TRBD1. With 11 bases clipped from V and 5 bases from J, the junction kept 9 bases outside the gene matches. CDR3 size: 13 residues. Germline V CDR1 and CDR2: ENHRY, SYGVKD.

This clonotype was detected ten times or more. The chain couples TRBV9 to TRBJ2-7; 8 bases agree with TRBD2. CDR1 and CDR2 from the germline V gene are SGDLS and YYNGEE. With 0 bases clipped from V and 1 base from J, the junction kept 6 bases outside the gene matches. The CDR3 totals 16 residues. In nucleotides, the CDR3 is TGTGCCAGCAGCGTAGACAGTCGCGGGAGGTCCTACGAGCAGTACTTC. Protein product: CASSVDSRGRSYEQYF.

Worth noting for this clonotype: A much larger clone sits a single nucleotide away, making a read error possible. The CDR3 nucleotides read TGTGCCAGCAGCCCCGAGCATTCATATAGCAATCAGCCCCAGCATTTT. As protein: CASSPEHSYSNQPQHF. The rearrangement links TRBV5-5 to TRBJ1-5; no firm D call. This CDR3 comprises 16 residues. Between the trimmed V and J ends, which lost 4 bases and 0 bases, there was a span of 14 bases. Germline V gene lookup returns CDR1 SGHKS and CDR2 YYEKEE (reference sequence).

This clonotype was found many times. CDR3 sequence reads: CASSPGRGGRSYNEQFF. Written as DNA, the CDR3 is TGTGCCAGCAGCCCCGGGAGGGGCGGGCGCTCCTACAATGAGCAGTTCTTC. The chain links TRBV11-1 to TRBJ2-1, with TRBD2 matching 8 bases. V lost 5 bases to trimming and J lost 0 bases; unmatched junction nucleotides: 9. The germline V gene has CDR1 SGHAT and CDR2 FQDESV (reference sequence). CDR3 length equals 17 residues.

The gene calls are TRBV6-5 and TRBJ2-1, with D unresolved. The CDR3 is 11 amino acids. The germline V and J ends were trimmed by 1 base and 12 bases, with 7 bases remaining between them. Germline CDR1 MNHEY, CDR2 SVGAGI. CDR3 DNA sequence: TGTGCCAGCAGTTACTTGGGCGGGCAGTTCTTC. Its protein product is CASSYLGGQFF.

This clonotype occurred many times. This chain connects TRBV10-3 to TRBJ1-1, with a possible D match to TRBD1 (6 bases). V lost 9 bases and J lost 7, with 18 bases in between. The germline CDR1 and CDR2 sequences are ENHRY and SYGVKD. The CDR3 loop spans 13 amino acids. CDR3 in amino acids: CAIQGPTGGEAFF. The DNA of the CDR3 is TGTGCCATTCAGGGGCCCACGGGTGGTGAAGCTTTCTTT.

The chain's CDR3 is CASSLRPGGAGSYEQYF. The CDR3 bases are TGTGCCAGCAGCCTTAGACCAGGGGGCGCGGGCTCCTACGAGCAGTACTTC. This chain connects TRBV7-6 to TRBJ2-7, with 8 bases fitting TRBD1. CDR3 size: 17 residues. The germline V gene encodes CDR1 SGHVS and CDR2 FNYEAQ. Trimming at V came to 5 bases and at J to 0 bases, leaving 12 bases not matched to a gene. Variable domain in full (rest from reference TRBV7-6 and TRBJ2-7): GAGVSQSPRYKVTKRGQDVALRCDPISGHVSLYWYRQALGQGPEFLTYFNYEAQQDKSGLPNDRFSAERPEGSISTLTIQRTEQRDSAMYRCASSLRPGGAGSYEQYFGPGTRLTVT.

This chain connects TRBV28 to TRBJ2-1, with 7 bases fitting TRBD1. Trimming removed 7 bases from V and 7 bases from J; junction bases left unmatched: 10. This CDR3 region has 14 residues. CDR1 is MDHEN and CDR2 is SYDVKM in the germline V gene. CDR3 nucleotides: TGTGCCAGCAAGACCGGTACAGGGGTGAATGAGCAGTTCTTC. Translating it yields CASKTGTGVNEQFF.

The genes are TRBV19 and TRBJ2-7; 8 nucleotides match TRBD2. The CDR3 runs 15 residues. Losses at the gene ends were 6 bases for V and 3 bases for J; bases not matched to a gene: 10. Germline CDR1 is LNHDA and CDR2 is SQIVND (reference sequence). The CDR3 region has the DNA TGTGCCAGTAGACTTGCCGGGACTAGATTCTACGAGCAGTACTTC. This translates into CASRLAGTRFYEQYF.

In the case of this clonotype: A much larger clone lies one base from this, so it may be a read error. V usage is TRBV29-1 and J usage is TRBJ2-1; 12 bases align to TRBD2. Near its end, the DNA agrees better with TRBJ2-3, so the J call may be wrong. The CDR3 is 14 amino acids. Germline CDR1 is SQVTM and CDR2 is ANQGSEA. The CDR3 sequence: CGVVLAGGSYTQYF. In nucleotides, the CDR3 is TGCGGCGTTGTACTAGCGGGAGGTTCATATACGCAGTATTTT.

This clonotype was seen at least ten times. The rearrangement links TRBV19 to TRBJ1-2; D gene ambiguous. CDR3 length equals 14 residues. Deletions cut 1 base from V and 4 bases from J, with 10 bases between. The V gene's germline CDR1 is LNHDA and CDR2 SQIVND (reference sequence). This chain's CDR3 is CASSIVIPTYGYTF. The CDR3 DNA reads TGTGCCAGTAGTATAGTTATACCGACCTATGGCTACACCTTC.

The chain combines TRBV11-2 with TRBJ2-7, with D possibly TRBD1 on 5 matching bases. The germline CDR1 and CDR2 sequences are SGHAT and FQNNGV. V lost 2 bases to trimming and J lost 3 bases, with 17 bases between them. This CDR3 region has 16 residues. The CDR3 protein is CASSLTPDQGSYEQYF. The CDR3 coding sequence is TGTGCCAGCAGCTTAACCCCGGACCAGGGAAGCTACGAGCAGTACTTC.

This clonotype has a count of ten or more. The V gene is TRBV12-3 or TRBV12-4, the J gene TRBJ2-3, with no clear D. CDR3 length equals 14 residues. V was shortened by 6 bases and J by 4 bases, with 14 bases between the two germline ends. CDR3 region: CASSPLVAADTQYF. In DNA form, the CDR3 reads TGTGCCAGCAGCCCTCTGGTAGCCGCAGATACGCAGTATTTT.

This rearrangement joins TRBV12-3 or TRBV12-4 to TRBJ2-7; 11 nucleotides align to TRBD1. V lost 6 bases and J lost 2; bases outside the gene matches: 6. The CDR3 is 15 amino acids. The CDR3 DNA follows: TGTGCCAGCAGCATAGGGACAGGGGGGGCCTACGAGCAGTACTTC. Translation: CASSIGTGGAYEQYF.